Listed here are 20 T cell receptor beta chains from one sample, sequenced in a study of patients and donors after allogeneic stem cell transplantation (dated by TCRdb to the early 2020s). Library construction relied on RT-PCR. The instrument was a NextSeq 550. Through fastp at Q25 and MiXCR, TCRdb rebuilt clones from the public reads, retaining in-frame beta chains. Identical CDR3 proteins give one entry, which carries the most common genes and DNA. This sample holds about 89,000 distinct CDR3 sequences; under 50% were observed only once. The ten largest make up about 58% of the sample. The source material was blood, either unsorted or a sorted T cell fraction (not recorded which). These receptors were collected from a human donor who was either an allogeneic HSCT recipient or a stem cell or donor lymphocyte infusion donor (not recorded which). It is not recorded whose cells these are; they may come from a transplant donor.

The V call is TRBV27, the J call TRBJ2-4, with no clear D. Germline V gives CDR1 MNHEY, CDR2 SMNVEV (reference sequence). The CDR3 is 13 residues long. Trimming pared 1 base from V and 8 bases from J, leaving 9 bases between. The CDR3 reads CASSLWRRDIQYF. CDR3 in DNA: TGTGCCAGCAGTTTATGGAGACGAGACATTCAGTACTTC.

The J gene is TRBJ2-7, the V gene TRBV27; no reliable D call. The CDR3 totals 15 residues. Germline-derived CDR1 and CDR2 are MNHEY and SMNVEV (reference sequence). V was clipped by 2 bases and J by 2 bases, with 13 bases between them. CDR3 in amino acids: CASSLVSPSPYEQYF. The CDR3 nucleotides read TGTGCCAGCAGTTTAGTTAGCCCCTCTCCCTACGAGCAGTACTTC.

The chain carries TRBV3-1 and TRBJ1-2; no clear D. This CDR3 region has 13 residues. In germline, CDR1 is LGHDT, CDR2 YNNKEL (reference sequence). The ends were cut back, 3 bases at V and 2 bases at J, with 7 bases in the middle. The CDR3 here is CASSQWPNYGYTF. For the CDR3, the DNA is TGTGCCAGCAGCCAGTGGCCAAACTATGGCTACACCTTC.

The chain employs TRBV4-1 and TRBJ2-7, with D tentatively TRBD2 (7 bases). The CDR3 is 15 amino acids. The V gene lost 4 bases and the J gene lost 2 bases, with 15 bases spanning the gap. The V gene's germline CDR1 is MGHRA and CDR2 YSYEKL. The CDR3: CASSLSGTHPYEQYF. For the CDR3, the DNA is TGCGCCAGCAGCCTCAGCGGGACACATCCCTACGAGCAGTACTTC.

The rearrangement links TRBV4-3 to TRBJ1-1, with TRBD1 matching over 10 bases. V shed 4 bases, J shed 0 bases, and the junction held 2 bases outside the gene matches. The CDR3 contains 15 residues. Germline-derived CDR1 and CDR2 are LGHNA and YSLEER. The DNA of the CDR3 is TGCGCCAGCAGCCCCGGGACAGGGGTGAACACTGAAGCTTTCTTT. Translation: CASSPGTGVNTEAFF.

V and J are TRBV12-3 or TRBV12-4 and TRBJ1-1; D not certain. CDR3 size: 14 residues. V lost 3 bases, J lost 1 base, and 9 bases lay in between. This chain's CDR3 is CASSFNSRNTEAFF. CDR3 bases: TGTGCCAGCAGTTTCAATAGCAGGAACACTGAAGCTTTCTTT.

The chain has TRBV12-3 or TRBV12-4 and TRBJ1-4; 7 positions agree with TRBD1. V lost 3 bases, J lost 0 bases, and 10 bases stayed unmatched. The CDR3 totals 18 residues. The CDR3 protein is CASSFFPRTGATNEKLFF. As DNA, the CDR3 is TGTGCCAGCAGTTTCTTCCCACGAACAGGGGCAACTAATGAAAAACTGTTTTTT.

This clonotype was counted a few times. The chain uses TRBV7-6 and TRBJ1-2; 10 bases map to TRBD1. This CDR3 comprises 17 residues. V shed 5 bases and J 1 base; nucleotides not matched to a gene: 10. Germline V gene data show CDR1 as SGHVS and CDR2 as FNYEAQ. CDR3 protein: CASSLKGQGSINYGYTF. CDR3 DNA sequence: TGTGCCAGCAGCCTAAAGGGACAGGGGAGTATTAACTATGGCTACACCTTC.

The chain combines TRBV5-6 with TRBJ2-2, with 8 bases lining up with TRBD2. The germline V gene has CDR1 SGHDT and CDR2 YYEEEE. Germline trimming cut 6 bases from V and 2 bases from J; bases unmatched to any gene: 6. The CDR3 has 15 amino acids. CDR3 sequence (DNA): TGTGCCAGCAATAGGCGGGAGGTCAACACCGGGGAGCTGTTTTTT. Residues: CASNRREVNTGELFF.

This chain connects TRBV12-3 or TRBV12-4 to TRBJ2-1, with D unresolved. CDR3 size: 14 residues. Trimming took 3 bases from V and 4 from J, leaving 10 bases between them. The CDR3 DNA reads as TGTGCCAGCAGTTTTTGGGGAAATTACAATGAGCAGTTCTTC. It specifies CASSFWGNYNEQFF.

This clonotype was observed once. The V and J genes are TRBV20-1 and TRBJ1-1, with 9 nucleotides matching TRBD1. Germline CDR1 DFQATT, CDR2 SNEGSKA (reference sequence). The V segment lost 5 bases and the J segment 1 base; nucleotides outside the gene matches: 2. CDR3 length: 13 residues. CDR3 DNA sequence: TGCAGTGCTCGGGACAGGGAGAACACTGAAGCTTTCTTT. It is translated as CSARDRENTEAFF.

CDR3 sequence reads: CASSPTGSANYGYTF. CDR3 DNA sequence: TGTGCCAGCAGTCCAACCGGGTCAGCTAACTATGGCTACACCTTC. This chain joins TRBV28 and TRBJ1-2; no clear D. The length of the CDR3 is 15 residues. V was clipped by 5 bases and J by 0 bases, with 13 bases between them. Germline V CDR1 and CDR2: MDHEN, SYDVKM.

The chain employs TRBV6-2 or TRBV6-3 and TRBJ1-2; D is ambiguous. The CDR3 extends over 12 amino acids. Germline CDR1 MNHEY, CDR2 SVGEGT. V dropped 5 bases and J dropped 4 bases, with 8 bases sitting between them. CDR3 nucleotide sequence: TGTGCCAGCAGTACAGTGATCTATGGCTACACCTTC. This gives the protein CASSTVIYGYTF.

This clonotype appeared a few times. This rearrangement joins TRBV6-5 to TRBJ1-3; tentatively, D is TRBD1 (5 bases). The CDR3 loop spans 17 amino acids. V lost 0 bases, J lost 6 bases, and 18 bases lay in between. Germline V gene sequence: CDR1 MNHEY, CDR2 SVGAGI. The CDR3 region has the DNA TGTGCCAGCAGTTACTCATTCGGGGCCTCATTTGCAAACACCATATATTTT. It yields the protein CASSYSFGASFANTIYF.

On this clonotype: Germline and junction disagree at one end, which may indicate a read error. The gene calls are TRBV7-3 and TRBJ1-3; D gene uncertain. The CDR3 sequence is 14 residues long. Per the germline V gene, CDR1 is SGHTA and CDR2 is FQGTGA. Here the CDR3 DNA reads TGTGCCAGCATCTTAGAAGGGTCTGGAAACACCATATATTTT. Translated: CASILEGSGNTIYF.

The rearrangement links TRBV6-2 or TRBV6-3 to TRBJ1-5; perhaps TRBD1 as D (5 bases). The germline CDR1 and CDR2 sequences are MNHEY and SVGEGT. CDR3 size: 17 residues. V dropped 6 bases and J dropped 6 bases, with 24 bases sitting between them. CDR3 protein: CASSPLGTPGGSQPQHF. The CDR3 nucleotides are TGTGCCAGCAGCCCCCTCGGGACCCCTGGGGGAAGTCAGCCCCAGCATTTT.

This clonotype showed up just a few times. The genes are TRBV12-3 or TRBV12-4 and TRBJ1-5; D remains ambiguous. The CDR3 contains 16 residues. V lost 2 bases to trimming and J lost 3 bases, with 14 bases between them. The CDR3 coding sequence is TGTGCCAGCAGTTTACGCTCCGGTCCTGACAATCAGCCCCAGCATTTT. Protein sequence: CASSLRSGPDNQPQHF.

The chain is built from TRBV5-1 and TRBJ1-2; D is perhaps TRBD1 (5 bases). Trimming took off 1 base at V and 7 bases at J, with 17 bases between the two ends. The CDR3 contains 15 residues. From germline, CDR1 is SGHRS and CDR2 YFSETQ. CDR3 nucleotide sequence: TGCGCCAGCAGCTTGAGCAGGTCGGACATCTCTGGCTACACCTTC. Residues: CASSLSRSDISGYTF.

In this sample, this clonotype turned up once. CDR3 nucleotide sequence: TGTGCCAGCAGCCAACGACTAGTCTCCTACGAGCAGTACTTC. As protein: CASSQRLVSYEQYF. The chain links TRBV6-2 or TRBV6-3 to TRBJ2-7; tentative D call: TRBD2 (6 bases). Between the trimmed V and J ends, which lost 6 bases and 0 bases, there was a span of 12 bases. This CDR3 has 14 amino acids. The germline V gene encodes CDR1 MNHEY and CDR2 SVGEGT.

The DNA for the CDR3 is TGCGCCAGCAGCCAAGCTCTGACAGGGCTTCCTCAGCCCCAGCATTTT. Translation: CASSQALTGLPQPQHF. The chain recombines TRBV4-3 with TRBJ1-5; 7 bases line up with TRBD1. Losses at the gene ends were 1 base for V and 6 bases for J; bases not matched to a gene: 9. The CDR3 consists of 16 residues. Germline lookup yields CDR1 LGHNA and CDR2 YSLEER.